Listed below are T cell receptor beta chains from one sample, sequenced in a study of blood T cell repertoires in COVID-19. Some clones are missing from TCRdb's copy, which holds only in-frame ones; the method was immunoSEQ multiplex PCR. The table records about 180,000 clones, approximately 86% of them present only once. The sequencing sample was made of peripheral blood. The receptors stem from a woman in her twenties or thirties with active or convalescent COVID-19. CDR3s include the opening cysteine and the closing phenylalanine or tryptophan. Fields, in order: V gene, CDR3 length, clone size, J gene, D gene, CDR3 DNA, CDR3 protein. D genes are given only for firm matches. The size entry is marked missing in some rows and otherwise reads once, few, many or a size class.

V: TRBV19
length: 13
size: -
J: TRBJ1-2
D: TRBD1
DNA: TGTGCCAGTAGTAGACGACAGGGTGGCGGCTACACCTTC
CDR3: CASSRRQGGGYTF

V: TRBV4-1
length: 15
size: -
J: TRBJ2-1
D: -
DNA: TGCGCCAGCAGCCCCCCCATAGGGAGAGACAATGAGCAGTTCTTC
CDR3: CASSPPIGRDNEQFF

V: TRBV12-2
length: 18
size: -
J: TRBJ2-7
D: -
DNA: TGTGCAAGTCGCTTAGGGGAGGTGGGGGTCCCCGGGAGGTACGAGCAGTACTTC
CDR3: CASRLGEVGVPGRYEQYF

V: TRBV6-5
length: 14
size: -
J: TRBJ1-1
D: TRBD1
DNA: TGTGCCAGCAGTTCGTTGACAGGGGGCACTGAAGCTTTCTTT
CDR3: CASSSLTGGTEAFF

V: TRBV7-2
length: 13
size: -
J: TRBJ1-1
D: -
DNA: TGTGCCAGCAGCTCTTCAGTGAACACTGAAGCTTTCTTT
CDR3: CASSSSVNTEAFF

V: TRBV25-1
length: 17
size: -
J: TRBJ1-1
D: -
DNA: TGTGCCAGCAGTGAGAGCTTTGGGGGGGGCCGGATCGCTGAAGCTTTCTTT
CDR3: CASSESFGGGRIAEAFF

V: TRBV7-2
length: 15
size: -
J: TRBJ1-1
D: -
DNA: TGTGCCAGCAGCTTAGAGGGTCAGGGGTTAACTGAAGCTTTCTTT
CDR3: CASSLEGQGLTEAFF

V: TRBV11-3
length: 11
size: -
J: TRBJ2-2
D: -
DNA: TGTGCCAGCAGCGCGGAGGGGGAGCTGTTTTTT
CDR3: CASSAEGELFF

V: TRBV6-5
length: 16
size: once
J: TRBJ1-1
D: TRBD1
DNA: TGTGCCAGCAGTTACTGGACAGGGGAGGGGAACACTGAAGCTTTCTTT
CDR3: CASSYWTGEGNTEAFF

V: TRBV7-8
length: 16
size: -
J: TRBJ2-3
D: TRBD2
DNA: TGTGCCAGCAGCTTAGTCAGTAGCGGGGGAGCAGATACGCAGTATTTT
CDR3: CASSLVSSGGADTQYF

V: TRBV18
length: 21
size: -
J: TRBJ1-2
D: TRBD1
DNA: TGTGCCAGCTCACCGCTAACCGGGACAGGGAAACCGACTTCCACTAACTATGGCTACACCTTC
CDR3: CASSPLTGTGKPTSTNYGYTF

V: TRBV30
length: 13
size: -
J: TRBJ2-7
D: TRBD1
DNA: TGTGCCTGGGGGGACAGTACCTCCTACGAGCAGTACTTC
CDR3: CAWGDSTSYEQYF

V: TRBV4-1
length: 13
size: -
J: TRBJ1-1
D: -
DNA: TGCGCCAGCAGCCAACAGGGGAATGAGGAAGCTTTCTTT
CDR3: CASSQQGNEEAFF

V: TRBV13
length: 14
size: -
J: TRBJ1-5
D: -
DNA: TGTGCCAGCAGCTTAGGCAGGGGCCGTAGACCCCAGCATTTT
CDR3: CASSLGRGRRPQHF

V: TRBV6-6
length: 12
size: -
J: TRBJ1-1
D: TRBD1
DNA: TGTGCCATCCGGACAGGGGGTACTGAAGCTTTCTTT
CDR3: CAIRTGGTEAFF

V: TRBV6-5
length: 15
size: -
J: TRBJ2-5
D: TRBD1
DNA: TGTGCCAGCAGTAGAGACAGGGGTTCCCAAGAGACCCAGTACTTC
CDR3: CASSRDRGSQETQYF

V: TRBV14
length: 13
size: once
J: TRBJ2-7
D: -
DNA: TGTGCCAGCAGTACACAGTACTCCTACGAGCAGTACTTC
CDR3: CASSTQYSYEQYF

V: TRBV2
length: 16
size: few
J: TRBJ1-1
D: -
DNA: TGTGCCAGCAGTGAAGCGCTTCGAGGTGGAGGCACTGAAGCTTTCTTT
CDR3: CASSEALRGGGTEAFF

V: TRBV24-1
length: 13
size: -
J: TRBJ1-2
D: TRBD1
DNA: TGTGCCACCAGTGGCAGGGGGCACTATGGCTACACCTTC
CDR3: CATSGRGHYGYTF

V: TRBV10-2
length: 17
size: -
J: TRBJ1-2
D: -
DNA: TGCGCCAGCAGTGAGTACTCTGGTGGCGGGATTAACTATGGCTACACCTTC
CDR3: CASSEYSGGGINYGYTF